This T cell receptor (beta chain) is drawn from a study of OX40 agonist ivuxolimab in advanced cancers. Study-wide context: Cohort: approximately 83% men, mean age about 60, aged roughly 20 to 79. Partial responses were seen in three patients, one with hepatocellular carcinoma and two with cutaneous melanoma.

Individuals having autoimmune disease history or systemic immunosuppression were not enrolled. To note about this clone: Antigen unknown.

CDR3 length equals 16 residues. Trimming took off 3 bases at V and 5 bases at J, with 17 bases between the two ends. The germline CDR1 and CDR2 sequences are MDHEN and SYDVKM. Here immunoSEQ multiplex PCR was the method, and the copy in TCRdb shows in-frame clones only, minus some. The table has tens of thousands of clones, 90% to 95% seen once. The study's findings and limits: In the expanded peripheral T cells, antigen specificity was never determined.

This TCR was recovered from an adult with an advanced solid tumor such as melanoma, head and neck, liver or kidney cancer. The material was CD4+ or CD8+ T cells sorted from blood, obtained in a trial of the OX40 agonist ivuxolimab. The chain uses TRBV28 and TRBJ2-1, with D possibly TRBD1 on 6 matching bases. This CDR3 is CASSFSAGEFHNEQFF. Written as DNA, the CDR3 is TGTGCCAGCAGTTTTTCCGCAGGGGAATTCCACAATGAGCAGTTCTTC.